This T cell receptor (beta chain) was sequenced during a study of blood T cell repertoires in COVID-19 (TCRdb year 2020). Broadly, across the study: Collaborator samples came from the United States, Italy and Spain and covered acute and convalescent phases of COVID-19. The prospective study material was composed of cDNA or gDNA derived from T cells, B-cell-depleted T cells, or PBMCs. Where HLA class I and class II types were available, the types were taken from metadata supplied by the sample provider, not from assay-based typing. The repertoires were made available in a free public database intended to serve as a resource for research on the immune response to SARS-CoV-2. Samples came from the ongoing ImmuneRACE study (first 160 participants) plus 1,254 subjects from 6 global collaborators. Nearly every sample came with metadata listing a de-identified subject ID, COVID-19 status, age in years and sex. Subjects who had been exposed to COVID-19, were actively infected with it, or had recovered from it provided the deeply sampled blood TCRbeta repertoires that made up the dataset. What the work shows at the level of the full study, not this receptor alone: Clinical and demographic metadata were provided uncurated, with the amount varying by source and participant.

Here V drops 6 bases and J drops 1 base, and the junction holds 3 bases not matched to any gene. From the cysteine up to the valine, the CDR3 has a length of 13 residues. The sequence is cut down to CDR3 DNA, 39 bases in frame from base 1. CDR1 and CDR2 were assigned from the germline V gene as WSHSY and SAAADI. Samples from volunteer blood donors who had recovered from COVID-19 were contributed by a second Seattle source. The collaborating institutions used their own protocols to collect whole blood in K2EDTA tubes. For TCRbeta analysis, collaborators shipped samples in one of three forms: frozen whole blood, isolated PBMCs, or DNA extracted from either of those sample types. Concerning this clone itself: The antigen it recognizes is unknown. Base qualities are not provided; no much larger clone lies one nucleotide away.

TCRbeta CDR3 regions were amplified from genomic DNA using the immunoSEQ Assay, a bias-controlled multiplex PCR. The authors' pipeline ran thus. Nucleated cell counts per sample were estimated from amplification of reference gene primers within the assay. Sequence reads were collapsed and filtered to measure the absolute abundance of every unique TCRbeta CDR3 rearrangement. For each sample, productive Simpson clonality was calculated by taking the square root of Simpson's diversity index across productive rearrangements. TCRdb retrieved this table from immuneACCESS and kept in-frame rearrangements only. Not all clones are present; in checked studies, unresolved V genes account for under half, and no reason is known for the remainder. The V and J calls and clone size are taken from that table; D and trimming were inferred from the DNA. The sample has approximately 350,000 clones on record, about 93% of them singletons. Less than 3.5% of the sample is taken by the ten largest.

Sequenced input: peripheral blood. The chain employs TRBV10-2 and TRBJ2-7, and 7 bases in between align with TRBD2. The TCR was taken from a woman between 18 and 29 years old who had recovered from COVID-19. The DNA sequence is as follows: TGCGCCAGCAGGCGGGAGTCATCCTACGAGCAGTACGTC. Its translation is CASRRESSYEQYV.